This T cell receptor beta chain was retrieved from a study of T cells in Graves' hyperthyroidism and ophthalmopathy. The J segment lost 2 bases and the V segment lost 6 bases, leaving 9 bases of the junction unmatched. Germline V gene sequence: CDR1 DFQATT, CDR2 SNEGSKA (reference sequence). CDR3 length: 15 amino acids. Patients having uncontrolled infection, another autoimmune disease, pregnancy or lactation were not included. The diagnoses drew upon clinical symptoms, serum thyroxine and TRAb, thyroid ultrasound and orbital computed tomography. This clonotype was detected many times. As yet, its antigen is unknown. Study-wide results and limits: Model-based prediction identified ophthalmopathy a median about 7 months prior to its onset.

Using RNA transcripts as the source, TCR beta CDR3 regions were amplified. First-round RT-PCR with HTBI primers amplified the TCR CDR3 region. TCRdb re-called the multiplex PCR reads through MiXCR, storing one row per CDR3 protein. The table lists 500,000 to 650,000 distinct CDR3 sequences, approximately 15% of them singletons, with around 12% in the top ten. The sequence was collected from a woman aged 45-60 years with Graves' ophthalmopathy. Material for sequencing was blood. The chain combines TRBV20-1 with TRBJ2-3; 9 nucleotides align to TRBD2. In DNA form, the CDR3 reads TGCAGTGCACTCGCGCCTAGCGGGGCCACAGATACGCAGTATTTT. Translation gives CSALAPSGATDTQYF.